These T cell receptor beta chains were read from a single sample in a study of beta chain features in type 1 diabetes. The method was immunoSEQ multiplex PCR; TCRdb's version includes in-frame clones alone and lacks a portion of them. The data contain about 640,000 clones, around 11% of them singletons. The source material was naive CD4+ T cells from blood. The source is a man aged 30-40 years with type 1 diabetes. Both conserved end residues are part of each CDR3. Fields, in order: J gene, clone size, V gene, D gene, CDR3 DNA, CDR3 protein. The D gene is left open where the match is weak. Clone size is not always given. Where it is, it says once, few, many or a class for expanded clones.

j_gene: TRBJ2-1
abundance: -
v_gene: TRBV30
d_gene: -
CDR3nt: TGTGCCTGGAGTGTACGGAGAGGGGGGCTGAACAATGAGCAGTTCTTC
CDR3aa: CAWSVRRGGLNNEQFF

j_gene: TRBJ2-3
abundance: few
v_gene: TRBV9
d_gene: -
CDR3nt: TGTGCCAGCAGTCTCTCCGGGACCCCAGGCACAGATACGCAGTATTTT
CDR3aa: CASSLSGTPGTDTQYF

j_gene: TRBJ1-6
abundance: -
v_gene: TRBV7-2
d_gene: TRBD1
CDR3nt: TGTGCCAGCAGTACGACCGGGACAGGAAATTCACCCCTCCACTTT
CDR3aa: CASSTTGTGNSPLHF

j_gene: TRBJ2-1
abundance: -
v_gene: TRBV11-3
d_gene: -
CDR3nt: TGTGCCAGCAGCTTAGATGAGGCAGGGGATACGTCCAATGAGCAGTTCTTC
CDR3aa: CASSLDEAGDTSNEQFF

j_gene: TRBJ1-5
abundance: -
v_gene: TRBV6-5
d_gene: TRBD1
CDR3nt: TGTGCCAGCAGTTCTGGGACAGGTCCTGGACAGCCCCAGCATTTT
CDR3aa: CASSSGTGPGQPQHF

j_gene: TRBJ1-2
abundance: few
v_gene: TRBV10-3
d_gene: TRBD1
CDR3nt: TGTGCCATCAGCGAGGACAGGCAGATGCGCTACACCTTC
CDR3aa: CAISEDRQMRYTF

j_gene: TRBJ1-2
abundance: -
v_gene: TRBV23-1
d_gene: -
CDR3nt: TGCGCCAGCAGTCAGCCCTCGGGCAACTATGGCTACACCTTC
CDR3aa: CASSQPSGNYGYTF

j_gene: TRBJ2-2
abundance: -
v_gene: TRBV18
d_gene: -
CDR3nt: TGTGCCAGCTCAACGGACAGCACCGGGGAGCTGTTTTTT
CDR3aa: CASSTDSTGELFF

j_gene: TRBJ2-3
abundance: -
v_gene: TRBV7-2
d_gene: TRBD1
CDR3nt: TGTGCCAGCAGCAGTCGGGGACAGTTCACAGATACGCAGTATTTT
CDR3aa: CASSSRGQFTDTQYF

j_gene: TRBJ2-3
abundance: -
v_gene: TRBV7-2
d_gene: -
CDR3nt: TGTGCCAGCAGCTCTAGGGACGGCACAGATACGCAGTATTTT
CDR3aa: CASSSRDGTDTQYF

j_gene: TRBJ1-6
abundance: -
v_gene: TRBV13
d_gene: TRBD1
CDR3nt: TGTGCCAGCAGCCGTAGAGGGGACAGGGGGTCCTATAATTCACCCCTCCACTTT
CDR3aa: CASSRRGDRGSYNSPLHF